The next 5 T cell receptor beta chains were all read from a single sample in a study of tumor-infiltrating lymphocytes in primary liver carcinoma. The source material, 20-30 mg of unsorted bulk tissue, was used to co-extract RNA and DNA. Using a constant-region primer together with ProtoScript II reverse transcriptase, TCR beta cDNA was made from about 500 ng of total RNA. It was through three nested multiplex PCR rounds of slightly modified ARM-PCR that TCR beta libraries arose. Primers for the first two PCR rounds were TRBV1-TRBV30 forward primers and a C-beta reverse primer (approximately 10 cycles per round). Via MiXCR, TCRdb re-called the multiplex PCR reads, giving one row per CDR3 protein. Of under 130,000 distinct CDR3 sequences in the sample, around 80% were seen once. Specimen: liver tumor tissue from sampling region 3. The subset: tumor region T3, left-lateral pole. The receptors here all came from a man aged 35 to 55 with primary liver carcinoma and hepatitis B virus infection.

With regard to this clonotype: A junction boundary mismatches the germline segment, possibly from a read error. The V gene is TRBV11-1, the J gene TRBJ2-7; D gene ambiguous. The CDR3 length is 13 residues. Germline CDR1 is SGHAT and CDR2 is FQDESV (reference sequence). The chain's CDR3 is CVSRWKRSYKQYF. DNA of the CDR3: TGTGTCAGCAGGTGGAAGCGATCCTACAAGCAGTACTTC.

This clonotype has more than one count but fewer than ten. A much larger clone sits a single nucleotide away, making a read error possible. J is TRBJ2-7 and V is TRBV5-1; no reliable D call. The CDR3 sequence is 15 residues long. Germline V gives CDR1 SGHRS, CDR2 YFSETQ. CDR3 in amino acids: CTSTQSPSAEYEQYF. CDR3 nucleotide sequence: TGCACCAGCACCCAGTCTCCTAGTGCCGAATACGAGCAGTACTTC.

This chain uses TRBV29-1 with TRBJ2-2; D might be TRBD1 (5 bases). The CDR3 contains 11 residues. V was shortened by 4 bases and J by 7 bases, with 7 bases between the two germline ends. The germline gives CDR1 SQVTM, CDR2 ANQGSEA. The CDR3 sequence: CSVGGGGELFF. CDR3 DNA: TGCAGCGTTGGGGGCGGCGGGGAGCTGTTTTTT.

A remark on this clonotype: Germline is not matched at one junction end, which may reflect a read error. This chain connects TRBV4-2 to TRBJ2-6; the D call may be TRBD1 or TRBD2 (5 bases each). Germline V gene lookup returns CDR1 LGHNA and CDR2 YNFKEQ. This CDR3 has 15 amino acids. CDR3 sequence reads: CASSQGESGANVLTF. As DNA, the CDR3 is TGTGCCAGCAGCCAAGGGGAGTCTGGGGCCAATGTCCTGACTTTC.

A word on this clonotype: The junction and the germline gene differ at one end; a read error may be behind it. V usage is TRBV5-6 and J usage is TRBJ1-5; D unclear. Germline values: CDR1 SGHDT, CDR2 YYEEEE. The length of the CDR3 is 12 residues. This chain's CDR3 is CTSSLMDQPQHF. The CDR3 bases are TGCACCAGCAGCTTGATGGATCAGCCCCAGCATTTT. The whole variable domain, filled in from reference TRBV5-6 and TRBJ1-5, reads DAGVTQSPTHLIKTRGQQVTLRCSPKSGHDTVSWYQQALGQGPQFIFQYYEEEERQRGNFPDRFSGHQFPNYSSELNVNALLLGDSALYLCTSSLMDQPQHFGDGTRLSIL.